This T cell receptor beta chain was captured by sequencing in a study of shared clonotypes between healthy human individuals. Overall study results and limits: Non-shared clonotypes had lower generation probabilities than clonotypes shared by all four sorted-subset donors. Memory subsets generally showed lower estimated richness than naive subsets.

Free of recent acute infections or vaccinations, the donors were healthy HIV-negative adults. In germline, CDR1 is LGHNA, CDR2 YSLEER. V lost 1 base to trimming and J lost 4 bases, with 10 bases between them. The CDR3 runs 14 residues. Replicate PCRs for sorted subsets used about 200 ng DNA; this equaled 30,000 to 35,000 T cell genomes. Some clones are missing from TCRdb's copy, which holds only in-frame ones; the method was immunoSEQ multiplex PCR. The repertoire consists of approximately 2.4 million clones, with almost 96% occurring once and the leading ten covering over 0.1%. This clone appeared a single time. As yet, its antigen is unknown.

This sequence originates from a young man in good health. The V and J genes are TRBV4-3 and TRBJ1-2; TRBD1 is a possible D gene (5 bases). Input material: naive CD4+ T cells sorted from blood. The subset: CD45RA+ positively selected. CDR3: CASSQGAQVYGYTF. CDR3 nucleotides: TGCGCCAGCAGCCAAGGGGCACAGGTCTATGGCTACACCTTC.